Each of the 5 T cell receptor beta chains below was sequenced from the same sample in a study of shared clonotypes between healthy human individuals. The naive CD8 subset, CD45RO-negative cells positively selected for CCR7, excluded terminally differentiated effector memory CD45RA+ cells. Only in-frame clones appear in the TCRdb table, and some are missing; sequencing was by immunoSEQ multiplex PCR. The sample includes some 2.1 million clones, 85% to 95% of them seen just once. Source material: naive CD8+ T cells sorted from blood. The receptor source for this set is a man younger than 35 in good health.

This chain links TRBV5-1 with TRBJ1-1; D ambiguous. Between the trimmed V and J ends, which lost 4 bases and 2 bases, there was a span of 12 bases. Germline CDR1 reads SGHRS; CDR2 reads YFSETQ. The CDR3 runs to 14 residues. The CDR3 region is CASSAQTHNTEAFF. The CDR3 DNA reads TGCGCCAGCAGCGCGCAGACACATAACACTGAAGCTTTCTTT.

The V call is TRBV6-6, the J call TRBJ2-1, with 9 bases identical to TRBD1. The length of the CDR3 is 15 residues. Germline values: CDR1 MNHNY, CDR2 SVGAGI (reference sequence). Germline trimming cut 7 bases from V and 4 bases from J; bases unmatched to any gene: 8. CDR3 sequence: CASNRRTGEYNEQFF. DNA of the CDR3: TGTGCCAGCAACCGTCGGACAGGGGAATACAATGAGCAGTTCTTC.

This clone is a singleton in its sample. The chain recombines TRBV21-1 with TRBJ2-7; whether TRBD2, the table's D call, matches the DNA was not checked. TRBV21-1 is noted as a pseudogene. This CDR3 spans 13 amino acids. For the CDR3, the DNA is TGTGCCAGCACGGGGACTAGCGGATACGAGCAGTACTTC. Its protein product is CASTGTSGYEQYF.

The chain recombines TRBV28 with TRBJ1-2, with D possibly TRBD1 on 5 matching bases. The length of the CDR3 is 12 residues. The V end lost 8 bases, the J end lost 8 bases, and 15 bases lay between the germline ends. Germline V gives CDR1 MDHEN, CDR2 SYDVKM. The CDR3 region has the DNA TGTGCCAGCTACGCGGGGGAGGGCGGCTACACCTTC. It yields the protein CASYAGEGGYTF.

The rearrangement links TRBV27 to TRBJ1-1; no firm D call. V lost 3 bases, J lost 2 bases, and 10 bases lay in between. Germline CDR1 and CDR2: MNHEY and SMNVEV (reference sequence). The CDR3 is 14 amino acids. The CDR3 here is CASSFGNANTEAFF. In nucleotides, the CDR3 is TGTGCCAGCAGTTTCGGAAATGCTAACACTGAAGCTTTCTTT.